This is a list of T cell receptor beta chains from one sample in a study of CD8+ T cells in alopecia areata. Repertoires were generated with immunoSEQ multiplex PCR, while TCRdb's copy carries only in-frame clones and drops some. The sample includes roughly 200,000 clones, roughly 50% of them seen just once. The material was CD8+ T cells sorted from blood, obtained at week 24, from a patient treated with tofacitinib. The receptors were sampled from a human donor with alopecia areata. Each CDR3 is given with its conserved first and last residue. A D gene is named only where the DNA matches it firmly. Some rows have no size entry. The others give once, few or many, or a class for an expanded clone.

cdr3_nt: TGTGCCTGGAGTACGGGACAGGGGGTCTGGTCTGGAAACACCATATATTTT
cdr3_aa: CAWSTGQGVWSGNTIYF
clone_size: few
v_call: TRBV30
d_call: TRBD1
j_call: TRBJ1-3

cdr3_nt: TGTGCCAGCAGGCTCGGTGGGGCCAACGTCCTGACTTTC
cdr3_aa: CASRLGGANVLTF
clone_size: NA
v_call: TRBV27
d_call: NA
j_call: TRBJ2-6

cdr3_nt: TGCGCCAGCAGCGGATGGGACTCTTACGAGCAGTACTTC
cdr3_aa: CASSGWDSYEQYF
clone_size: NA
v_call: TRBV4-1
d_call: NA
j_call: TRBJ2-7

cdr3_nt: TGTGCCAGTAGTATGACGGCCACCTACGAGCAGTACTTC
cdr3_aa: CASSMTATYEQYF
clone_size: few
v_call: TRBV19
d_call: NA
j_call: TRBJ2-7

cdr3_nt: TGTGCCAGCAGCCTCTGGACGGGGACCCAGTACTTC
cdr3_aa: CASSLWTGTQYF
clone_size: few
v_call: TRBV14
d_call: NA
j_call: TRBJ2-5

cdr3_nt: TGTGCTAGTGGCGGGGACCTCTACGAGCAGTACTTC
cdr3_aa: CASGGDLYEQYF
clone_size: medium-sized
v_call: TRBV12-5
d_call: NA
j_call: TRBJ2-7

cdr3_nt: TGTGCCAGCAGCTTAGTTGGGGGGCAGGACATTCAGTACTTC
cdr3_aa: CASSLVGGQDIQYF
clone_size: NA
v_call: TRBV7-9
d_call: NA
j_call: TRBJ2-4

cdr3_nt: TGTGCCAGCAGTAGAGGGCCCGGGTATTCACCCCTCCACTTT
cdr3_aa: CASSRGPGYSPLHF
clone_size: once
v_call: TRBV25-1
d_call: NA
j_call: TRBJ1-6

cdr3_nt: TGCAGCGTTGTTAGGACCCGGACAGGGGAGTACGAGCAGTACTTC
cdr3_aa: CSVVRTRTGEYEQYF
clone_size: NA
v_call: TRBV29-1
d_call: TRBD1
j_call: TRBJ2-7

cdr3_nt: TGTGCCTATATGGACTATGGCTACACCTTC
cdr3_aa: CAYMDYGYTF
clone_size: NA
v_call: TRBV30
d_call: NA
j_call: TRBJ1-2

cdr3_nt: TGTGCCAGCAGCGGAAATGATGAAAAACTGTTTTTT
cdr3_aa: CASSGNDEKLFF
clone_size: few
v_call: TRBV9
d_call: NA
j_call: TRBJ1-4

cdr3_nt: TGCGCCAGCAGATCTATAAGCGGGGGACCCTACAATGAGCAGTTCTTC
cdr3_aa: CASRSISGGPYNEQFF
clone_size: NA
v_call: TRBV4-1
d_call: TRBD2
j_call: TRBJ2-1

cdr3_nt: TGTGCCTGGAGTCTCTCCGACCGCACAGATACGCAGTATTTT
cdr3_aa: CAWSLSDRTDTQYF
clone_size: NA
v_call: TRBV30
d_call: NA
j_call: TRBJ2-3

cdr3_nt: TGTGCCAGCAGCGTAGTGCAGGGGTCGGGGGGTGAAGCTTTCTTT
cdr3_aa: CASSVVQGSGGEAFF
clone_size: NA
v_call: TRBV9
d_call: NA
j_call: TRBJ1-1

cdr3_nt: TGTGCCAGCAGCCTCCGGACTAGCGGGGGGGCCCCATACGAGCAGTACTTC
cdr3_aa: CASSLRTSGGAPYEQYF
clone_size: NA
v_call: TRBV7-6
d_call: TRBD2
j_call: TRBJ2-7

cdr3_nt: TGCAGCGCCCAGGGTGGAGTTGACGGGGAGCTGTTTTTT
cdr3_aa: CSAQGGVDGELFF
clone_size: few
v_call: TRBV29-1
d_call: NA
j_call: TRBJ2-2

cdr3_nt: TGTGCCAGCAGCACAGGGTTGGGCGGCTACACCTTC
cdr3_aa: CASSTGLGGYTF
clone_size: NA
v_call: TRBV5-6
d_call: NA
j_call: TRBJ1-2

cdr3_nt: TGCAGCGTTGATGGCGGGAACACCGGGGAGCTGTTTTTT
cdr3_aa: CSVDGGNTGELFF
clone_size: few
v_call: TRBV29-1
d_call: NA
j_call: TRBJ2-2

cdr3_nt: TGTGCCAGCAGTTTAGGACAGGGAATAGACTACGAGCAGTACTTC
cdr3_aa: CASSLGQGIDYEQYF
clone_size: NA
v_call: TRBV27
d_call: TRBD1
j_call: TRBJ2-7

cdr3_nt: TGTGCCAGCAGCTTAGGCACAGGAACAGATACGCAGTATTTT
cdr3_aa: CASSLGTGTDTQYF
clone_size: NA
v_call: TRBV13
d_call: NA
j_call: TRBJ2-3

cdr3_nt: TGCGCCAGCAGCCGTCGGGGAGATCAGCCCCAGCATTTT
cdr3_aa: CASSRRGDQPQHF
clone_size: NA
v_call: TRBV5-1
d_call: NA
j_call: TRBJ1-5

cdr3_nt: TGCAGTGCTTCCGGGAGTTATGGCTACACCTTC
cdr3_aa: CSASGSYGYTF
clone_size: NA
v_call: TRBV20-1
d_call: NA
j_call: TRBJ1-2

cdr3_nt: TGTGCCAGCAGCCAGGGGACAGGGCTTAACACTGAAGCTTTCTTT
cdr3_aa: CASSQGTGLNTEAFF
clone_size: few
v_call: TRBV4-2
d_call: TRBD1
j_call: TRBJ1-1

cdr3_nt: TGTGCCAGCAGCTTATTGCAGCTAGCGGGGCGCAATGAGCAGTTCTTC
cdr3_aa: CASSLLQLAGRNEQFF
clone_size: NA
v_call: TRBV7-2
d_call: TRBD2
j_call: TRBJ2-1

cdr3_nt: TGCAGCGTTGACCGGCAGGGTGAAGCTTTCTTT
cdr3_aa: CSVDRQGEAFF
clone_size: NA
v_call: TRBV29-1
d_call: NA
j_call: TRBJ1-1

cdr3_nt: TGTGCCTGGAGTAGCGTGAACACTGAAGCTTTCTTT
cdr3_aa: CAWSSVNTEAFF
clone_size: NA
v_call: TRBV30
d_call: NA
j_call: TRBJ1-1

cdr3_nt: TGCGCCAGCAGCTTGGCCCGGACAGGGTTCTACGAGCAGTACTTC
cdr3_aa: CASSLARTGFYEQYF
clone_size: NA
v_call: TRBV5-1
d_call: TRBD1
j_call: TRBJ2-7

cdr3_nt: TGCAGCGTTGAGTCGATCACAATCACAGATACGCAGTATTTT
cdr3_aa: CSVESITITDTQYF
clone_size: NA
v_call: TRBV29-1
d_call: NA
j_call: TRBJ2-3

cdr3_nt: TGTGCCAGCAGCTTGGGGACAGGGGGCGCAGAGACCCAGTACTTC
cdr3_aa: CASSLGTGGAETQYF
clone_size: few
v_call: TRBV5-6
d_call: TRBD1
j_call: TRBJ2-5